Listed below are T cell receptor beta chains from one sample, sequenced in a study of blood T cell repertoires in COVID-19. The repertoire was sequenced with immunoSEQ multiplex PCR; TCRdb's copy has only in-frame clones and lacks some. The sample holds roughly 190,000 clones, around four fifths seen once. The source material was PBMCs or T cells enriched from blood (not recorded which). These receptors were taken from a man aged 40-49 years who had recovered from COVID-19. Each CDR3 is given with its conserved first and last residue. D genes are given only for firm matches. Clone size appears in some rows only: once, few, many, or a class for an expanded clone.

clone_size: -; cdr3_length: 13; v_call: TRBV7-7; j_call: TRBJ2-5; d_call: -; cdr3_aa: CASSSTRGETQYF; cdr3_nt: TGTGCCAGCAGCTCGACCCGCGGGGAGACCCAGTACTTC
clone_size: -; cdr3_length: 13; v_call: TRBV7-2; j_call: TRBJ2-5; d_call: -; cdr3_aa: CASSLEGGAAQYF; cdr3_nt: TGTGCCAGCAGCTTAGAAGGGGGAGCGGCCCAGTACTTC
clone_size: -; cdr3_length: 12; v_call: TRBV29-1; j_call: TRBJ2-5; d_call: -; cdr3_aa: CSVGNGQETQYF; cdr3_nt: TGCAGCGTTGGAAACGGCCAAGAGACCCAGTACTTC
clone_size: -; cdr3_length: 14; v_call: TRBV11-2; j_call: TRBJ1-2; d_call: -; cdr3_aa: CASSWGRGNYGYTF; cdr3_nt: TGTGCCAGCAGCTGGGGGCGGGGGAACTATGGCTACACCTTC
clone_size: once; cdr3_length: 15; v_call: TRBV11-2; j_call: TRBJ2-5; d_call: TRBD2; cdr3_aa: CASSKGLAEQETQYF; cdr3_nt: TGTGCCAGCAGCAAAGGACTAGCGGAGCAAGAGACCCAGTACTTC
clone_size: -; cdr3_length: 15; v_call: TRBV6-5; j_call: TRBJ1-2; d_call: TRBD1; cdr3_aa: CASSYAAGGNYGYTF; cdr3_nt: TGTGCCAGCAGTTATGCGGCAGGGGGCAACTATGGCTACACCTTC
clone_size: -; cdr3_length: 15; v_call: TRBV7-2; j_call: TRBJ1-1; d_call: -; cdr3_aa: CASSFVWQMNTEAFF; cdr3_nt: TGTGCCAGCAGCTTTGTTTGGCAGATGAACACTGAAGCTTTCTTT
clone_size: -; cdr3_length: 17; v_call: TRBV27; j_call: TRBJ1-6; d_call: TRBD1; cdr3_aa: CASSFRTGDVYNSPLHF; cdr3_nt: TGTGCCAGCAGTTTCAGGACAGGGGACGTCTATAATTCACCCCTCCACTTT
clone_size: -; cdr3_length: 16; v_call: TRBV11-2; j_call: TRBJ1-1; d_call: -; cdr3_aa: CASTSIKDRLLGEAFF; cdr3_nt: TGTGCCAGCACCTCCATCAAAGACAGGTTACTAGGTGAAGCTTTCTTT
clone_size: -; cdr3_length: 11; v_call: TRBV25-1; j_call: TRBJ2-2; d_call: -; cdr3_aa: CASGDTGELFF; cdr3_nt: TGTGCCAGTGGAGACACCGGGGAGCTGTTTTTT
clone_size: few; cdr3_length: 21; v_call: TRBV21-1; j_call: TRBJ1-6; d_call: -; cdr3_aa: CASSKRSGFLRQFSYNSPLHF; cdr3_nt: TGTGCCAGCAGCAAAAGGAGTGGATTCTTGAGACAGTTTTCCTATAATTCACCCCTCCACTTT
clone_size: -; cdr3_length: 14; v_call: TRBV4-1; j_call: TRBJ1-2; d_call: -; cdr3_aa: CASSHPDRDYGYTF; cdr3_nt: TGCGCCAGCAGCCATCCCGACAGAGACTATGGCTACACCTTC